This T cell receptor (beta chain) was observed in a study of control samples from healthy donors and cancer patients. TCRdb's copy holds only in-frame clones and misses some; the assay was immunoSEQ multiplex PCR. The sample lists approximately 86,000 clones; 93% were seen once. Trimming took 5 bases from V and 3 from J; bases not matched to a gene: 4. This CDR3 is built from 14 residues. CDR1 and CDR2 from the germline V gene are SGHVS and FQNEAQ. Material: blood. This clonotype was obtained from a woman aged 25-40 years in good health. The chain joins TRBV7-8 to TRBJ2-1; 7 bases are a match to TRBD2. The CDR3 region is CASSPASGYNEQFF. The CDR3 nucleotides are TGTGCCAGCAGCCCGGCTAGCGGCTACAATGAGCAGTTCTTC.